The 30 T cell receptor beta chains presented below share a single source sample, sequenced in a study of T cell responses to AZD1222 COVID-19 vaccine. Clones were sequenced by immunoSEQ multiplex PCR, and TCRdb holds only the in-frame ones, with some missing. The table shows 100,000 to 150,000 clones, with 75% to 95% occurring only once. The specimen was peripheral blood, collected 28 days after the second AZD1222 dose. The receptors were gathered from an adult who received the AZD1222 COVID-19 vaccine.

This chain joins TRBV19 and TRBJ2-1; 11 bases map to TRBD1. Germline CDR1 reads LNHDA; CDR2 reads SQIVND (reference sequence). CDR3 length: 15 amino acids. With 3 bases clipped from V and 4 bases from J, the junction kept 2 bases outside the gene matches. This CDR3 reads CASSIGQGAYNEQFF. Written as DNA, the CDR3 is TGTGCCAGTAGTATCGGACAGGGGGCTTACAATGAGCAGTTCTTC.

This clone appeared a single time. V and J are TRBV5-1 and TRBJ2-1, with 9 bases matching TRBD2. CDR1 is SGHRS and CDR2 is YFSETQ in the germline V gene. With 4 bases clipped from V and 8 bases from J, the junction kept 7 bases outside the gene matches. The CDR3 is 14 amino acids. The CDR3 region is CASSAGLARDEQFF. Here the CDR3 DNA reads TGCGCCAGCAGCGCCGGACTAGCGAGGGATGAGCAGTTCTTC.

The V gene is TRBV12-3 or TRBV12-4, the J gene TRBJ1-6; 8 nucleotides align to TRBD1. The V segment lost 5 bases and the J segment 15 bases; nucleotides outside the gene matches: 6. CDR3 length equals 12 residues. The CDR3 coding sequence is TGTGCCAGCAGTAACTACGGGACAGGCCTCCACTTT. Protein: CASSNYGTGLHF.

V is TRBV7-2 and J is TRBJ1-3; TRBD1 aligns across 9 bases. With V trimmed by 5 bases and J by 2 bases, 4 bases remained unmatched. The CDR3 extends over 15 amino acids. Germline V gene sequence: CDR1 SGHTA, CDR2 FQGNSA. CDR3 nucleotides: TGTGCCAGCAGCAGCCGGACAGGGGCTGGAAACACCATATATTTT. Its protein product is CASSSRTGAGNTIYF.

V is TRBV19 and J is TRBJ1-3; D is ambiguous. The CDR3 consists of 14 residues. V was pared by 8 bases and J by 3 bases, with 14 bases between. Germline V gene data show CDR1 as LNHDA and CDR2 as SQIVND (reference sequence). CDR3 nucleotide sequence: TGTGCCAGTCAAGGGCCAATTCATGGAAACACCATATATTTT. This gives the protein CASQGPIHGNTIYF.

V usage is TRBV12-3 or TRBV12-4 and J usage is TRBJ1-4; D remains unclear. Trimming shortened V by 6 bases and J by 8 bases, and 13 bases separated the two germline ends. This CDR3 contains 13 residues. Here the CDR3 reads CASSPGSREKLFF. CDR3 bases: TGTGCCAGCAGCCCCGGTTCAAGGGAAAAACTGTTTTTT.

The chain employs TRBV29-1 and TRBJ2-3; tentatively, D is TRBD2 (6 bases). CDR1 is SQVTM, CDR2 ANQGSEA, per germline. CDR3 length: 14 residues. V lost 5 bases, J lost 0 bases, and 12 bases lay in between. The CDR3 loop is CSVPSGGSTDTQYF. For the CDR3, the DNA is TGCAGCGTTCCCTCAGGAGGGAGCACAGATACGCAGTATTTT.

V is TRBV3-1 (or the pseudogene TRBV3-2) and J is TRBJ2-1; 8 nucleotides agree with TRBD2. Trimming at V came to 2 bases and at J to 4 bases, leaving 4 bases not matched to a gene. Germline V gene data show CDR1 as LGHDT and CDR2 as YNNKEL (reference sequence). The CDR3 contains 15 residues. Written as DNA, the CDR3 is TGTGCCAGCAGCCAATATGGGACTAGTTACAATGAGCAGTTCTTC. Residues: CASSQYGTSYNEQFF.

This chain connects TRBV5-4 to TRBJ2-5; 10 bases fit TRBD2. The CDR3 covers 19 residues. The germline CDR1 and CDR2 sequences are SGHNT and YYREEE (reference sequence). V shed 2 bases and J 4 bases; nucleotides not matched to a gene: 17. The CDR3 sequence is CASSFRLAGVGGLGETQYF. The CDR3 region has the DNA TGTGCCAGCAGCTTCCGGCTAGCGGGAGTTGGAGGCTTAGGAGAGACCCAGTACTTC.

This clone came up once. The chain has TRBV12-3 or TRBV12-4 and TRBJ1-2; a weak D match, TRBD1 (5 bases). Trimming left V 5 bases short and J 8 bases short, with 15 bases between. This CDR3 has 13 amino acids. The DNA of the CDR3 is TGTGCCAGCAGTATAATCCAGGGAGGAGGCTACACCTTC. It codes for CASSIIQGGGYTF.

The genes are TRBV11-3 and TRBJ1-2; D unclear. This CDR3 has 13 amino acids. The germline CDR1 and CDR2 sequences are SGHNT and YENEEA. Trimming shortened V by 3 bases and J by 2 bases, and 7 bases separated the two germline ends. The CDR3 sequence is CASSLLENYGYTF. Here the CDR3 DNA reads TGTGCCAGCAGCTTGCTAGAGAACTATGGCTACACCTTC.

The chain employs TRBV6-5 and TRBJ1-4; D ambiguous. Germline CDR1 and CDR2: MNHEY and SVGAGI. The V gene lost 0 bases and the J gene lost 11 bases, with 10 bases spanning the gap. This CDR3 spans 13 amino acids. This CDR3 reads CASSYSRGNKLFF. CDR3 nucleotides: TGTGCCAGCAGTTACTCGAGAGGGAACAAACTGTTTTTT.

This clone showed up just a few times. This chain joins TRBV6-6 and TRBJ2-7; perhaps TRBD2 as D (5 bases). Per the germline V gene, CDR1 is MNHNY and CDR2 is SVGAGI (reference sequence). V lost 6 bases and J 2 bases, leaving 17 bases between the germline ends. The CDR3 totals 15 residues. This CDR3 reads CASSRERGETYEQYV. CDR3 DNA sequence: TGTGCCAGCAGCCGTGAACGGGGAGAGACCTACGAGCAGTACGTC.

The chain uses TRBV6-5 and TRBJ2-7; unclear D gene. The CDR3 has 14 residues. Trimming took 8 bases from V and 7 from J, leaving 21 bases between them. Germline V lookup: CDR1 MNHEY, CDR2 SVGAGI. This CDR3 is CASGSPAKLGEQYF. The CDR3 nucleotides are TGTGCCAGCGGCTCTCCCGCAAAACTGGGGGAGCAGTACTTC.

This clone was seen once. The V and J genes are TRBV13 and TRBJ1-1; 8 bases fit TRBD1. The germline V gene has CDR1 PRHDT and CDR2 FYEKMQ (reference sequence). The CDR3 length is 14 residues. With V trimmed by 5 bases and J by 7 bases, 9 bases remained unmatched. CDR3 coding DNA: TGTGCCAGCAGCCCAGGGACAGGTCAACATGAAGCTTTCTTT. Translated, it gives CASSPGTGQHEAFF. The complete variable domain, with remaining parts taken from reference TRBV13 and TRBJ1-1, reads AAGVIQSPRHLIKEKRETATLKCYPIPRHDTVYWYQQGPGQDPQFLISFYEKMQSDKGSIPDRFSAQQFSDYHSELNMSSLELGDSALYFCASSPGTGQHEAFFGQGTRLTVV.

The CDR3: CASSLREPPGTEAFF. DNA for the CDR3: TGTGCCAGCAGCTTAAGGGAGCCGCCGGGCACTGAAGCTTTCTTT. The V call is TRBV7-8, the J call TRBJ1-1; D is uncertain. The CDR3 loop spans 15 amino acids. Germline V lookup: CDR1 SGHVS, CDR2 FQNEAQ. The V and J ends lost 2 bases and 4 bases respectively, with 14 bases between them. Together with reference TRBV7-8 and TRBJ1-1, the CDR3 gives the full variable domain: GAGVSQSPRYKVAKRGQDVALRCDPISGHVSLFWYQQALGQGPEFLTYFQNEAQLDKSGLPSDRFFAERPEGSVSTLKIQRTQQEDSAVYLCASSLREPPGTEAFFGQGTRLTVV.

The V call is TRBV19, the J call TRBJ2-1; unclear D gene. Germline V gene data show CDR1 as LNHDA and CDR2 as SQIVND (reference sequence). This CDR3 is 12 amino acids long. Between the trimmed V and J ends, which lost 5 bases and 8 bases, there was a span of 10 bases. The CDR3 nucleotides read TGTGCCAGTAGTCTAGGCATAGATGAGCAGTTCTTC. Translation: CASSLGIDEQFF. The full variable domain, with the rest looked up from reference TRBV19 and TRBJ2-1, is DGGITQSPKYLFRKEGQNVTLSCEQNLNHDAMYWYRQDPGQGLRLIYYSQIVNDFQKGDIAEGYSVSREKKESFPLTVTSAQKNPTAFYLCASSLGIDEQFFGPGTRLTVL.

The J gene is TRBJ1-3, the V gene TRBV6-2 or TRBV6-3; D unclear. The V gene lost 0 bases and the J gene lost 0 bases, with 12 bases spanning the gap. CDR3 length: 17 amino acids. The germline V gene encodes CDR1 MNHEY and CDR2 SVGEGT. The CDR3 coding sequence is TGTGCCAGCAGTTACTCGAGTTCCGTTTACTCTGGAAACACCATATATTTT. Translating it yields CASSYSSSVYSGNTIYF.

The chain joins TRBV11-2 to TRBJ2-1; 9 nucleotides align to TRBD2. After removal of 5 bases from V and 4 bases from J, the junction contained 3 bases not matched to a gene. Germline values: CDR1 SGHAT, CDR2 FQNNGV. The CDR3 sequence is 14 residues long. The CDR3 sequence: CASSAGGPYNEQFF. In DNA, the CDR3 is TGTGCCAGCAGCGCGGGGGGGCCGTACAATGAGCAGTTCTTC.

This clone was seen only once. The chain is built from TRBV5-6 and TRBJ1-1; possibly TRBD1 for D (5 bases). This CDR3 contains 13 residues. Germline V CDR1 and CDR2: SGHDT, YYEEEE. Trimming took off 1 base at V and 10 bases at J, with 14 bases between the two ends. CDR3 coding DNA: TGTGCCAGCAGCTTGTTGCTGGCCCAGGGAGCTTTCTTT. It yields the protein CASSLLLAQGAFF. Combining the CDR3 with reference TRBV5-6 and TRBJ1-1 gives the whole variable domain DAGVTQSPTHLIKTRGQQVTLRCSPKSGHDTVSWYQQALGQGPQFIFQYYEEEERQRGNFPDRFSGHQFPNYSSELNVNALLLGDSALYLCASSLLLAQGAFFGQGTRLTVV.

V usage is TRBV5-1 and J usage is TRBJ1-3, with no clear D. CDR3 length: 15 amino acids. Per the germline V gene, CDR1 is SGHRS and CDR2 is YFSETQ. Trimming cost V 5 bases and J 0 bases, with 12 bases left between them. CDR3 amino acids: CASSLDTSSGNTIYF. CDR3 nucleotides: TGCGCCAGCAGTCTAGACACGAGCTCTGGAAACACCATATATTTT. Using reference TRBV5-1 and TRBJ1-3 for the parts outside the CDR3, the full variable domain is KAGVTQTPRYLIKTRGQQVTLSCSPISGHRSVSWYQQTPGQGLQFLFEYFSETQRNKGNFPGRFSGRQFSNSRSEMNVSTLELGDSALYLCASSLDTSSGNTIYFGEGSWLTVV.

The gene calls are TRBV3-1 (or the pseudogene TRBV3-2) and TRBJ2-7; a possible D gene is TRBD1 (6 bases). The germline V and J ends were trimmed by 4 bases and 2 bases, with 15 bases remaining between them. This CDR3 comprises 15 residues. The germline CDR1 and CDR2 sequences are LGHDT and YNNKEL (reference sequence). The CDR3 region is CASSPASGQTYEQYF. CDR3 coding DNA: TGTGCCAGCAGCCCCGCATCGGGACAAACCTACGAGCAGTACTTC.

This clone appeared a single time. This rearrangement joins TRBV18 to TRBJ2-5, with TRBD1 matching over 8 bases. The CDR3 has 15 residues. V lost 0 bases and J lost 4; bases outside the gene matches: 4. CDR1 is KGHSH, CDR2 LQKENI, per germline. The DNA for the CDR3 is TGTGCCAGCTCACCACCAGGACAGGGAGGAGAGACCCAGTACTTC. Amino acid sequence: CASSPPGQGGETQYF.

The CDR3, as DNA: TGTGCCAGCAGTGACAGGGGTGGGGGAAACACCATATATTTT. This encodes CASSDRGGGNTIYF. J is TRBJ1-3 and V is TRBV6-1; D possibly corresponds to TRBD1 (6 bases). From germline, CDR1 is MNHNS and CDR2 SASEGT. The CDR3 covers 14 residues. Trimming left V 3 bases short and J 4 bases short, with 10 bases between.

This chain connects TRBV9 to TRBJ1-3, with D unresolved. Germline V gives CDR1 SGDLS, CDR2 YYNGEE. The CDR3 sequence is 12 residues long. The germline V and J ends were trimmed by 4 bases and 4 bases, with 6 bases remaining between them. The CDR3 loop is CASSPGGNTIYF. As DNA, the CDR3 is TGTGCCAGCAGCCCCGGGGGAAACACCATATATTTT.

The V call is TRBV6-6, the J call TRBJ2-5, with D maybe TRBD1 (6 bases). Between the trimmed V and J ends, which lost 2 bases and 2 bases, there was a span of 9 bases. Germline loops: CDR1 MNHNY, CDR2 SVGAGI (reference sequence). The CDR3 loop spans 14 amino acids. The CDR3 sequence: CASSYAGQQETQYF. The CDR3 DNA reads TGTGCCAGCAGTTACGCTGGACAGCAAGAGACCCAGTACTTC.

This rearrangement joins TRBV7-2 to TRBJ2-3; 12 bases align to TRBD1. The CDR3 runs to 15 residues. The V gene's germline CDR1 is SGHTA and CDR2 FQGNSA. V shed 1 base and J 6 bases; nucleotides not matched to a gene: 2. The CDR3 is CASSLGDRGPDTQYF. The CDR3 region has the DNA TGTGCCAGCAGCTTAGGGGACAGGGGGCCGGATACGCAGTATTTT. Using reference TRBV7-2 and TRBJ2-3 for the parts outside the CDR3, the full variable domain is GAGVSQSPSNKVTEKGKDVELRCDPISGHTALYWYRQSLGQGLEFLIYFQGNSAPDKSGLPSDRFSAERTGGSVSTLTIQRTQQEDSAVYLCASSLGDRGPDTQYFGPGTRLTVL.

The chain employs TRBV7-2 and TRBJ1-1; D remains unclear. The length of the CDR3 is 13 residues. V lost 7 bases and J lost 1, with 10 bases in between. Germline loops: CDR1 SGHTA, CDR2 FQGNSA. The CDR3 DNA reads TGTGCCAGCACCCCTTTCGCGAACACTGAAGCTTTCTTT. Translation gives CASTPFANTEAFF.

The CDR3 region has the DNA TGTGCCAGCAGTGAAGTGTCTGGGGCCAACGTCCTGACTTTC. Translating gives CASSEVSGANVLTF. The chain carries TRBV2 and TRBJ2-6; D not resolved. The CDR3 contains 14 residues. Germline assignment: CDR1 SNHLY and CDR2 FYNNEI. V gave up 1 base and J gave up 1 base, with 2 bases separating them. Using reference TRBV2 and TRBJ2-6 for the parts outside the CDR3, the full variable domain is EPEVTQTPSHQVTQMGQEVILRCVPISNHLYFYWYRQILGQKVEFLVSFYNNEISEKSEIFDDQFSVERPDGSNFTLKIRSTKLEDSAMYFCASSEVSGANVLTFGAGSRLTVL.

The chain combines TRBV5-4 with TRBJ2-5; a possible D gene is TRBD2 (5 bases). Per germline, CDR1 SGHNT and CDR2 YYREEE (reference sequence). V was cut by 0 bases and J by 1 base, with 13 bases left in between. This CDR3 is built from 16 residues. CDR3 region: CASSLGGGSVQETQYF. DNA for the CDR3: TGTGCCAGCAGCTTGGGGGGTGGTAGCGTCCAAGAGACCCAGTACTTC.